This TCR beta chain emerged from a study of blood T cell repertoires in COVID-19. Turning to the study itself: T cells, B-cell-depleted T cells, or PBMCs provided the cDNA or gDNA that served as material.

The table came from immunoSEQ multiplex PCR; TCRdb's copy has only in-frame clones and leaves some out. The sample has 180,000 or so clones, 65% to 90% seen once. CDR1 and CDR2 (germline): LNHDA, SQIVND (reference sequence). The V gene lost 6 bases and the J gene lost 2 bases, with 11 bases spanning the gap. The CDR3 length is 14 residues. Sequencing was done on a sample of peripheral blood. The rearrangement joins TRBV19 to TRBJ1-3; a weak D match, TRBD1 (5 bases). The TCR originated in a man aged 55 to 70 with acute or convalescent COVID-19. Here the CDR3 DNA reads TGTGCCAGTAGCGAAGGGGAACCTGGAAACACCATATATTTT. It translates to CASSEGEPGNTIYF.